A single sample is the source of the 30 T cell receptor beta chains below, sequenced in a study of T-cell memory formation after mild COVID-19. TCRdb re-analysed the 5' RACE reads in MiXCR, keeping a single row per CDR3 protein. In the table there are hundreds of thousands of distinct CDR3 sequences, about a fifth of which are singletons. The specimen sequenced was PBMCs or a T cell subset sorted from them (not recorded which). The receptors come from an adult woman who had mild COVID-19 (a few samples of this study predate the infection). Cell type and time point are not known.

This clonotype appeared a few times. The chain has TRBV28 and TRBJ1-2, with 10 nucleotides matching TRBD1. The V gene end was trimmed by 2 bases and the J gene end by 7 bases; junction bases not matched to a gene: 10. Per germline, CDR1 MDHEN and CDR2 SYDVKM. This CDR3 comprises 16 residues. The CDR3 protein is CASSLRVTGGYAGYTF. CDR3 bases: TGTGCCAGCAGTTTAAGGGTGACAGGGGGCTATGCTGGCTACACCTTC.

This clonotype has just a few counts. The chain recombines TRBV27 with TRBJ1-1, with D perhaps TRBD1 (6 bases). V was cut by 2 bases and J by 6 bases, with 13 bases left in between. The germline gives CDR1 MNHEY, CDR2 SMNVEV (reference sequence). The CDR3 extends over 14 amino acids. The CDR3 reads CASSLIGTIPEAFF. In DNA, the CDR3 is TGTGCCAGCAGTTTAATCGGGACAATCCCTGAAGCTTTCTTT.

A few counts support this clonotype. V gene TRBV24-1 combines with J gene TRBJ1-5, with TRBD1 matching 7 bases. This CDR3 comprises 17 residues. V lost 4 bases and J lost 5; bases outside the gene matches: 13. Looked up from germline, CDR1 is KGHDR and CDR2 is SFDVKD. The CDR3 here is CATSEGGKTGSHQPQHF. CDR3 bases: TGTGCCACCAGTGAAGGAGGCAAGACAGGGTCCCATCAGCCCCAGCATTTT.

In its sample, this clonotype was seen a few times. The rearrangement joins TRBV4-3 to TRBJ2-7; possible D gene TRBD1, 6 bases. V dropped 1 base and J dropped 7 bases, with 20 bases sitting between them. This CDR3 is 16 amino acids long. The germline gives CDR1 LGHNA, CDR2 YSLEER. CDR3 amino acids: CASSQAVQGLPGEQYF. DNA of the CDR3: TGCGCCAGCAGCCAAGCTGTTCAGGGGCTGCCGGGAGAGCAGTACTTC.

This clonotype occurred a few times. The chain recombines TRBV7-2 with TRBJ2-5, with a tentative D call TRBD2 (6 bases). The germline V gene has CDR1 SGHTA and CDR2 FQGNSA. CDR3 length equals 16 residues. The ends were cut back, 1 base at V and 2 bases at J, with 14 bases in the middle. CDR3 sequence reads: CASSLGWGEGQETQYF. DNA of the CDR3: TGTGCCAGCAGCTTAGGATGGGGGGAAGGGCAAGAGACCCAGTACTTC.

This clonotype was found a few times. J is TRBJ1-1 and V is TRBV3-1, with TRBD1 as a possible D gene (5 bases). CDR3 size: 14 residues. The V gene lost 4 bases and the J gene lost 4 bases, with 13 bases spanning the gap. In germline, CDR1 is LGHDT, CDR2 YNNKEL (reference sequence). CDR3 sequence reads: CASSRGTSPTEAFF. In DNA, the CDR3 is TGTGCCAGCAGCCGAGGGACCTCCCCCACTGAAGCTTTCTTT.

V gene TRBV20-1 combines with J gene TRBJ2-7, with TRBD1 as a possible D gene (7 bases). CDR1 is DFQATT, CDR2 SNEGSKA, per germline (reference sequence). The V and J ends lost 5 bases and 3 bases respectively, with 14 bases between them. This CDR3 spans 13 amino acids. The CDR3 coding sequence is TGCAGTGCTCACCACAGGGGAGGCTACGAGCAGTACTTC. The encoded protein is CSAHHRGGYEQYF.

This clonotype occurred a few times. The chain joins TRBV3-1 to TRBJ2-5, with TRBD2 as a possible D gene (5 bases). The germline gives CDR1 LGHDT, CDR2 YNNKEL (reference sequence). V was shortened by 4 bases and J by 5 bases, with 20 bases between the two germline ends. The CDR3 runs 16 residues. CDR3 residues: CASSLSPGSMGETQYF. CDR3 nucleotide sequence: TGTGCCAGCAGCCTTAGTCCGGGGTCCATGGGGGAGACCCAGTACTTC.

The chain couples TRBV20-1 to TRBJ2-4; D may correspond to TRBD1 or TRBD2 (5 bases each). Trimming cost V 6 bases and J 1 base, with 16 bases left between them. Germline V gives CDR1 DFQATT, CDR2 SNEGSKA (reference sequence). The CDR3 has 15 amino acids. For the CDR3, the DNA is TGCAGTGCCCCCGTGAGCGAGGGGGCCAAAAACATTCAGTACTTC. It is translated as CSAPVSEGAKNIQYF.

This chain connects TRBV6-5 to TRBJ2-6; D might be TRBD1 or TRBD2, each matching 6 bases. CDR1 is MNHEY and CDR2 is SVGAGI in the germline V gene. The V end was cut by 7 bases, the J end by 4 bases, with 20 bases between. The CDR3 has 17 residues. The CDR3 DNA sequence: TGTGCCAGCAAACCTACCGGGGGCGCGGGAGGGGCCAACGTCCTGACTTTC. The encoded protein is CASKPTGGAGGANVLTF.

This clonotype was detected only a few times. V usage is TRBV20-1 and J usage is TRBJ2-7; 13 bases line up with TRBD2. With 4 bases clipped from V and 1 base from J, the junction kept 7 bases outside the gene matches. Germline lookup yields CDR1 DFQATT and CDR2 SNEGSKA (reference sequence). CDR3 size: 16 residues. The CDR3 region is CSAKGTSGVKSYEQYF. CDR3 nucleotide sequence: TGCAGTGCTAAGGGGACTAGCGGGGTAAAATCCTACGAGCAGTACTTC.

This clonotype was picked up a small number of times. The chain is built from TRBV5-1 and TRBJ1-4, with a possible D match to TRBD1 (5 bases). V lost 5 bases, J lost 3 bases, and 14 bases lay in between. The length of the CDR3 is 15 residues. Germline V gene data show CDR1 as SGHRS and CDR2 as YFSETQ. CDR3 bases: TGCGCCAGCAGTCCTGCCGGGGGATCTAATGAAAAACTGTTTTTT. Its translation: CASSPAGGSNEKLFF.

This clonotype was counted at least ten times. This chain joins TRBV20-1 and TRBJ2-1, with TRBD2 identical over 7 bases. CDR1 DFQATT and CDR2 SNEGSKA come from the germline V gene (reference sequence). V shed 6 bases and J 9 bases; nucleotides not matched to a gene: 17. The CDR3 extends over 15 amino acids. The CDR3 nucleotides read TGCAGTGCCGCGTCTGCGTTGCGGGAGTGGGGTGAGCAGTTCTTC. Translating gives CSAASALREWGEQFF.

This clonotype was counted between two and nine times. V gene TRBV12-3 or TRBV12-4 combines with J gene TRBJ2-5; D possibly corresponds to TRBD2 (5 bases). Trimming took 3 bases from V and 2 from J, leaving 13 bases between them. The CDR3 spans 15 residues. The DNA of the CDR3 is TGTGCCAGCAGTTTCGAGGGTGCCCTTCAAGAGACCCAGTACTTC. It translates to CASSFEGALQETQYF.

In its sample, this clonotype was seen many times. The V gene is TRBV4-2, the J gene TRBJ2-2, with D unresolved. The CDR3 sequence is 13 residues long. Trimming took off 4 bases at V and 9 bases at J, with 12 bases between the two ends. Germline CDR1 reads LGHNA; CDR2 reads YNFKEQ. Written as DNA, the CDR3 is TGTGCCAGCAGCCGAGGCCAAGCCAGGGAGCTGTTTTTT. This gives the protein CASSRGQARELFF.

This clonotype was seen more than once but under ten times. The rearrangement uses TRBV9 and TRBJ2-7; D is ambiguous. This CDR3 has 15 amino acids. V was shortened by 0 bases and J by 3 bases, with 13 bases between the two germline ends. In germline, CDR1 is SGDLS, CDR2 YYNGEE. CDR3: CASSVADGHHYEQYF. CDR3 sequence (DNA): TGTGCCAGCAGCGTAGCGGACGGTCACCACTACGAGCAGTACTTC.

This clonotype was detected only a few times. The chain has TRBV6-2 or TRBV6-3 and TRBJ2-1; TRBD2 matches 10 bases. Germline loops: CDR1 MNHEY, CDR2 SVGEGT. The CDR3 runs to 13 residues. Trimming cost V 10 bases and J 4 bases; bases outside gene matches: 4. The CDR3 is CATLAGGYNEQFF. The DNA of the CDR3 is TGTGCCACCTTAGCGGGGGGATACAATGAGCAGTTCTTC.

This chain joins TRBV30 and TRBJ2-7; 11 bases map to TRBD2. Losses at the gene ends were 7 bases for V and 3 bases for J; bases not matched to a gene: 5. Looked up from germline, CDR1 is GTSNPN and CDR2 is SVGIG (reference sequence). The CDR3 consists of 13 residues. DNA of the CDR3: TGTGCCTACAGACTAGCGGGGAGCTACGAGCAGTACTTC. The encoded protein is CAYRLAGSYEQYF.

There are a few counts of this clonotype. The chain links TRBV6-5 to TRBJ2-7; D is possibly TRBD2 (7 bases). CDR3 length: 16 residues. Trimming shortened V by 2 bases and J by 2 bases, and 16 bases separated the two germline ends. From germline, CDR1 is MNHEY and CDR2 SVGAGI. CDR3 residues: CASSYMGGAVTYEQYF. The CDR3 DNA reads as TGTGCCAGCAGTTACATGGGGGGGGCCGTCACCTACGAGCAGTACTTC.

The CDR3 protein is CASSSEAGRARVPDTQYF. The CDR3 nucleotides are TGTGCCAGCAGCTCCGAGGCCGGACGGGCAAGAGTCCCGGATACGCAGTATTTT. This chain uses TRBV7-8 with TRBJ2-3; D uncertain. The CDR3 is 18 amino acids. Trimming took off 4 bases at V and 6 bases at J, with 26 bases between the two ends. Germline CDR1 SGHVS, CDR2 FQNEAQ. Variable domain in full (rest from reference TRBV7-8 and TRBJ2-3): GAGVSQSPRYKVAKRGQDVALRCDPISGHVSLFWYQQALGQGPEFLTYFQNEAQLDKSGLPSDRFFAERPEGSVSTLKIQRTQQEDSAVYLCASSSEAGRARVPDTQYFGPGTRLTVL.

This clonotype was observed a handful of times. The chain has TRBV11-3 and TRBJ2-7, with 7 bases lining up with TRBD1. Germline V CDR1 and CDR2: SGHNT, YENEEA. The CDR3 is 14 residues long. With V trimmed by 7 bases and J by 0 bases, 6 bases remained unmatched. DNA of the CDR3: TGTGCCAGCACCCATTGGGACAGCTCCTACGAGCAGTACTTC. Protein sequence: CASTHWDSSYEQYF.

This clonotype was recorded a few times. The rearrangement links TRBV5-1 to TRBJ2-7; no clear D. V gave up 1 base and J gave up 2 bases, with 10 bases separating them. The CDR3 extends over 14 amino acids. In germline, CDR1 is SGHRS, CDR2 YFSETQ. The chain's CDR3 is CASSLLTGAYEQYF. CDR3 bases: TGCGCCAGCAGCTTGCTCACTGGCGCCTACGAGCAGTACTTC. The full variable domain, rest sourced from reference TRBV5-1 and TRBJ2-7, is KAGVTQTPRYLIKTRGQQVTLSCSPISGHRSVSWYQQTPGQGLQFLFEYFSETQRNKGNFPGRFSGRQFSNSRSEMNVSTLELGDSALYLCASSLLTGAYEQYFGPGTRLTVT.

The rearrangement joins TRBV11-2 to TRBJ1-1; no clear D. Germline loops: CDR1 SGHAT, CDR2 FQNNGV. The CDR3 sequence is 16 residues long. Trimming left V 5 bases short and J 4 bases short, with 20 bases between. This CDR3 reads CASSSRSTGVGTEAFF. CDR3 coding DNA: TGTGCCAGCAGCAGTCGAAGTACCGGGGTAGGCACTGAAGCTTTCTTT.

This clonotype occurred a few times. The DNA for the CDR3 is TGTGCCAGCAGCCCGGACAGTCCCGATCAGCCCCAGCATTTT. This encodes CASSPDSPDQPQHF. V usage is TRBV7-9 and J usage is TRBJ1-5; D is possibly TRBD1 (6 bases). Trimming removed 5 bases at V and 5 bases at J, with 13 bases between. This CDR3 region has 14 residues. In germline, CDR1 is SEHNR, CDR2 FQNEAQ (reference sequence).

The chain couples TRBV6-1 to TRBJ2-2, with D possibly matching TRBD1 (5 bases). V lost 2 bases and J lost 0, with 13 bases in between. The CDR3 runs to 17 residues. Germline V CDR1 and CDR2: MNHNS, SASEGT. The chain's CDR3 is CASSELGRATNTGELFF. DNA for the CDR3: TGTGCCAGCAGTGAATTGGGCAGGGCGACGAACACCGGGGAGCTGTTTTTT.

V and J are TRBV9 and TRBJ2-1; perhaps TRBD1 as D (6 bases). This CDR3 contains 15 residues. From germline, CDR1 is SGDLS and CDR2 YYNGEE. V was shortened by 3 bases and J by 3 bases, with 13 bases between the two germline ends. The CDR3 reads CASSATGTFYNEQFF. CDR3 in DNA: TGTGCCAGCAGCGCTACAGGGACCTTCTACAATGAGCAGTTCTTC.

The gene calls are TRBV5-5 and TRBJ2-3, with unresolved D. The CDR3 has 15 amino acids. Trimming took 0 bases from V and 2 from J, leaving 10 bases between them. From germline, CDR1 is SGHKS and CDR2 YYEKEE (reference sequence). In nucleotides, the CDR3 is TGTGCCAGCAGCTTGGACAGTCCCTTCACAGATACGCAGTATTTT. Its protein product is CASSLDSPFTDTQYF.

The sample holds many counts of this clonotype. The rearrangement uses TRBV25-1 and TRBJ1-1, with 8 positions matching TRBD1. CDR1 and CDR2 from the germline V gene are MGHDK and SYGVNS. The CDR3 runs to 15 residues. Unmatched junction bases numbered 7, after V lost 2 bases and J lost 5 bases. CDR3 loop: CASSELRQGKTEAFF. As DNA, the CDR3 is TGTGCCAGCAGTGAACTCCGACAGGGGAAGACTGAAGCTTTCTTT.

The chain uses TRBV4-2 and TRBJ1-4, with D hard to call. The V gene lost 4 bases and the J gene lost 0 bases, with 9 bases spanning the gap. CDR3 length: 15 residues. In germline, CDR1 is LGHNA, CDR2 YNFKEQ. The CDR3 nucleotides read TGTGCCAGCAGCCCGACTGATGCAACTAATGAAAAACTGTTTTTT. Its protein product is CASSPTDATNEKLFF.

This clonotype was picked up a small number of times. The chain employs TRBV24-1 and TRBJ2-5; 7 bases map to TRBD1. The CDR3 is made up of 14 amino acids. The V gene's germline CDR1 is KGHDR and CDR2 SFDVKD. J lost 3 bases, V lost 0 bases, and 0 bases had no gene match. This CDR3 reads CATSDLQGEETQYF. CDR3 DNA sequence: TGTGCCACCAGTGATTTGCAGGGGGAAGAGACCCAGTACTTC.